This T cell receptor beta chain was identified during a study of regulatory T cells in long-lasting Graves disease (dated by TCRdb to the early 2020s). Regarding the study in general: Persistent Graves' disease was defined as persistently positive TSH receptor autoantibodies together with antithyroid drug treatment for over 5 years. A total of about 35 samples underwent TCR sequencing: about 13 from persistent and roughly 20 from newly diagnosed Graves' disease patients. Peripheral blood TCR sequencing and RNA sequencing compared persistent Graves' disease patients with newly diagnosed Graves' disease patients. Antithyroid drugs had been taken for 8.5 to 12 years on average by persistent Graves' disease patients in the clinical cohort. The study was registered as a clinical trial and conducted in China. Summary of the overall study and its limitations: Only the TCR beta chain was sequenced and analyzed. The authors noted that the small sample size was a limitation that may lower accuracy. Compared with newly diagnosed patients, persistent Graves' disease patients had lower TCR Shannon entropy and fewer highly expanded clones, which suggests clonal expansion. Preferential use of TRBV28, TRBJ1-2 and TRBJ2-5 was observed in persistent disease, whereas TRBV20-1 and TRBJ2-1 were favored in newly diagnosed disease. Persistent patients shared more public clonotypes among themselves (around 3,000) than newly diagnosed patients did (about 900). Peripheral blood alone was examined, since thyroid tissue, which constituted the primary lesion, could not be accessed.

Between the V and J ends, shortened by 6 bases and 7 bases respectively, the junction contains 18 bases. CDR1 and CDR2, per the germline V gene, are KGHSH and LQKENI. The CDR3 covers 15 residues, taking in both the cysteine and the phenylalanine. The kept DNA is CDR3 alone, 45 bases in frame from the first base. The method was multiplex PCR. Sequencer: Illumina HiSeq 4000. To build TCR beta libraries, CDR3 regions were amplified by Arm-PCR using iRepertoire HTBI primers. Gel purification was performed on PCR products prior to sequencing. The paper's processing steps were these. A total of some 60 TRBV and under 15 TRBJ segments were identified across samples and were used for gene usage analysis of CDR3 amino acid clonotypes. COPE and FqMerger were used to merge filtered high-quality paired reads into contigs. BLAST was used to align contigs to the IMGT TRBV, TRBD and TRBJ reference genes, and CDR3 was defined following IMGT. Any clonotype with a frequency above 0.1% was classified as a highly expanded clone. Shannon entropy served as the measure of repertoire diversity, while the Gini coefficient captured V-J evenness. A clonotype was considered public if more than one individual shared it. TCRdb reran the public reads through fastp at Q25 and MiXCR, keeping productive beta chains. Records with the same CDR3 protein are collapsed into one entry carrying the most frequent genes and DNA. The V and J calls were determined by TCRdb, not by the authors. The table for this sample lists more than 350,000 distinct CDR3 sequences; around a fifth of them were counted only once. In total, the top ten clones hold approximately 14% of the sample.

The sample's time point label, decoded: persistent/refractory GD, antithyroid drugs over 5 years with positive TRAb. RNA was extracted from PBMCs in TRIzol for both TCR sequencing and RNA sequencing. The diagnosis of Graves' disease was made according to American Thyroid Association guidelines. The patients came from an endocrinology department in Xi'an, China. Each patient gave approximately 10 milliliters of peripheral blood, collected in an EDTA anticoagulant tube. PBMCs were isolated by Ficoll Paque Plus density gradient separation without further T cell sorting. RNA quality was checked with an Agilent 2100 Bioanalyzer and agarose gel, and concentration with a NanoDrop 2000. There are a few counts of this clonotype. The antigen it recognizes is unknown. The input lacks base qualities; no much larger clone sits a single base away.

The rearrangement combines TRBV18 with TRBJ1-4, with TRBD1 tentatively as D gene (5 bases match). The receptor was isolated from a female donor with Graves disease. The specimen comprised peripheral blood mononuclear cells (PBMCs), sampled when the disease was refractory, from a patient treated with antithyroid drugs. The CDR3 region reads CASSPVGTAFEKLFF. The nucleotides are TGTGCCAGCTCGCCGGTGGGGACGGCTTTTGAAAAACTGTTTTTT.